Listed here are 30 T cell receptor beta chains from one sample, sequenced in a study of Graves' ophthalmopathy and Graves' hyperthyroidism. Investigators amplified TCR beta CDR3 regions from RNA transcripts. First-round RT-PCR employed HTBI primers, with a second-round multiplex PCR after it. TCRdb independently ran MiXCR on the multiplex PCR reads; one entry per CDR3 protein. The sample consists of 230,000 or so distinct CDR3 sequences, around 45% of them appearing once. The sequenced sample consisted of peripheral blood. All receptors derive from an adult man with Graves' ophthalmopathy.

This chain connects TRBV10-2 to TRBJ1-5; D is perhaps TRBD1 (5 bases). CDR1 and CDR2 from the germline V gene are WSHSY and SAAADI. This CDR3 is built from 15 residues. Trimming cost V 7 bases and J 5 bases, with 18 bases left between them. CDR3 sequence: CASMSGPGWHQPQHF. In nucleotides, the CDR3 is TGCGCCAGCATGTCGGGGCCAGGGTGGCATCAGCCCCAGCATTTT.

Only a few counts were recorded for this clonotype. The chain uses TRBV7-2 and TRBJ2-5; 13 nucleotides line up with TRBD2. The CDR3 extends over 17 amino acids. Germline V CDR1 and CDR2: SGHTA, FQGNSA. With V trimmed by 3 bases and J by 5 bases, 9 bases remained unmatched. The CDR3 sequence is CASSLKGLAGFVETQYF. Here the CDR3 DNA reads TGTGCCAGCAGCTTGAAGGGACTAGCGGGATTTGTTGAGACCCAGTACTTC.

A note on this clonotype: Its ends do not fully match the called genes, so a read error is possible. The chain recombines TRBV7-9 with TRBJ1-2; D ambiguous. The CDR3 runs 15 residues. Germline V CDR1 and CDR2: SEHNR, FQNEAQ (reference sequence). Written as DNA, the CDR3 is TGCGCCAGCAGCCAGTCCGGAGGGTGGACGGGAGGCTACACCTTC. Protein product: CASSQSGGWTGGYTF.

The V and J genes are TRBV7-2 and TRBJ1-2; no reliable D call. V gave up 5 bases and J gave up 8 bases, with 21 bases separating them. This CDR3 region has 15 residues. The germline CDR1 and CDR2 sequences are SGHTA and FQGNSA. The CDR3 here is CASSPRRNPDTGYTF. The CDR3 DNA follows: TGTGCCAGCAGCCCTCGACGGAACCCCGATACCGGCTACACCTTC. The variable domain in full, with the rest retrieved from reference TRBV7-2 and TRBJ1-2, is GAGVSQSPSNKVTEKGKDVELRCDPISGHTALYWYRQSLGQGLEFLIYFQGNSAPDKSGLPSDRFSAERTGGSVSTLTIQRTQQEDSAVYLCASSPRRNPDTGYTFGSGTRLTVV.

This clonotype was detected only a few times. V and J are TRBV7-9 and TRBJ1-5; a possible D gene is TRBD1 (6 bases). Germline values: CDR1 SEHNR, CDR2 FQNEAQ (reference sequence). The V end lost 3 bases, the J end lost 6 bases, and 9 bases lay between the germline ends. The CDR3 is made up of 13 amino acids. The CDR3 spells CASSLGGPQPQHF. CDR3 DNA sequence: TGTGCCAGCAGCTTGGGGGGGCCTCAGCCCCAGCATTTT.

This rearrangement joins TRBV20-1 to TRBJ1-4; TRBD1 aligns across 11 bases. Germline CDR1 reads DFQATT; CDR2 reads SNEGSKA (reference sequence). This CDR3 comprises 14 residues. V was pared by 5 bases and J by 7 bases, with 6 bases of the junction left unmatched. This CDR3 is CSAARDRGGEKLFF. The CDR3 DNA is TGCAGTGCTGCCCGGGACAGGGGGGGTGAAAAACTGTTTTTT.

Many counts were recorded for this clonotype. The chain has TRBV5-1 and TRBJ2-2; D gene unclear. CDR1 and CDR2 (germline): SGHRS, YFSETQ. V was trimmed by 4 bases and J by 1 base, leaving 14 bases between them. This CDR3 is 16 amino acids long. Here the CDR3 DNA reads TGCGCCAGCAGCCCCGATCCCTCCCAGAACACCGGGGAGCTGTTTTTT. It yields the protein CASSPDPSQNTGELFF.

This chain joins TRBV5-5 and TRBJ2-2, with TRBD1 matching over 7 bases. The J segment lost 4 bases and the V segment lost 4 bases, leaving 7 bases of the junction unmatched. CDR3 length: 15 amino acids. Per the germline V gene, CDR1 is SGHKS and CDR2 is YYEKEE (reference sequence). The CDR3 loop reads CASSPRQGSTGELFF. In DNA form, the CDR3 reads TGTGCCAGCAGCCCCCGACAGGGAAGCACCGGGGAGCTGTTTTTT.

The chain uses TRBV10-3 and TRBJ1-1; 7 positions match TRBD1. This CDR3 contains 15 residues. CDR1 ENHRY and CDR2 SYGVKD come from the germline V gene. The V and J ends lost 4 bases and 6 bases, in that order; junction bases with no gene match: 11. CDR3 protein: CAISGRQGRMAEAFF. CDR3 coding DNA: TGTGCCATCAGTGGCCGACAGGGAAGAATGGCTGAAGCTTTCTTT.

The chain uses TRBV3-1 and TRBJ2-7, with 7 bases fitting TRBD1. The V gene's germline CDR1 is LGHDT and CDR2 YNNKEL (reference sequence). Trimming cost V 1 base and J 2 bases; bases outside gene matches: 5. CDR3 length: 15 residues. The CDR3 DNA reads TGTGCCAGCAGCCAAGCTACAGGGGCCGCCTACGAGCAGTACTTC. It specifies CASSQATGAAYEQYF.

The V and J genes are TRBV28 and TRBJ2-7, with D possibly TRBD1 on 5 matching bases. The V gene lost 2 bases and the J gene lost 5 bases, with 10 bases spanning the gap. This CDR3 has 13 amino acids. Per germline, CDR1 MDHEN and CDR2 SYDVKM. The CDR3 here is CASSLREGDEQYF. In DNA form, the CDR3 reads TGTGCCAGCAGTTTAAGGGAAGGGGACGAGCAGTACTTC.

This clonotype has only one observation. This chain joins TRBV14 and TRBJ1-2; D is possibly TRBD1 (5 bases). The V and J ends lost 4 bases and 7 bases respectively, with 13 bases between them. The CDR3 totals 13 residues. CDR1 SGHDN and CDR2 FVKESK come from the germline V gene. Written as DNA, the CDR3 is TGTGCCAGCAGCCCCCAGGGCAGTCTTGGCTACACCTTC. Translation gives CASSPQGSLGYTF. Together with reference TRBV14 and TRBJ1-2, the CDR3 gives the full variable domain: EAGVTQFPSHSVIEKGQTVTLRCDPISGHDNLYWYRRVMGKEIKFLLHFVKESKQDESGMPNNRFLAERTGGTYSTLKVQPAELEDSGVYFCASSPQGSLGYTFGSGTRLTVV.

The chain combines TRBV19 with TRBJ2-5; the match to TRBD2 covers 10 bases. V shed 11 bases and J 1 base; nucleotides not matched to a gene: 1. CDR3 length equals 12 residues. The germline V gene encodes CDR1 LNHDA and CDR2 SQIVND (reference sequence). DNA of the CDR3: TGTGCCTTAGCGGGGGGCCAAGAGACCCAGTACTTC. Translation gives CALAGGQETQYF.

This clonotype was detected a few times. The V and J genes are TRBV29-1 and TRBJ2-7; D gene ambiguous. Germline V CDR1 and CDR2: SQVTM, ANQGSEA. CDR3 length equals 14 residues. Trimming took off 4 bases at V and 0 bases at J, with 13 bases between the two ends. In DNA form, the CDR3 reads TGCAGCGTTGTTGGACGGGCTAGCTCCTACGAGCAGTACTTC. It translates to CSVVGRASSYEQYF.

The chain links TRBV10-3 to TRBJ2-7; a weak D match, TRBD1 (8 bases). This CDR3 comprises 15 residues. CDR1 is ENHRY and CDR2 is SYGVKD in the germline V gene. V was cut by 10 bases and J by 5 bases, with 24 bases left in between. Here the CDR3 reads CASRGLHGGSDEQYF. CDR3 coding DNA: TGTGCCAGCAGGGGGCTTCACGGCGGGAGCGACGAGCAGTACTTC.

The chain has TRBV7-9 and TRBJ2-6; D gene ambiguous. Germline V gives CDR1 SEHNR, CDR2 FQNEAQ (reference sequence). V gave up 5 bases and J gave up 0 bases, with 8 bases separating them. CDR3 length: 15 amino acids. The CDR3 coding sequence is TGTGCCAGCAGCCAAACAGTCTCTGGGGCCAACGTCCTGACTTTC. Encoded protein: CASSQTVSGANVLTF. Full variable domain (remainder filled in from reference TRBV7-9 and TRBJ2-6): DTGVSQNPRHKITKRGQNVTFRCDPISEHNRLYWYRQTLGQGPEFLTYFQNEAQLEKSRLLSDRFSAERPKGSFSTLEIQRTEQGDSAMYLCASSQTVSGANVLTFGAGSRLTVL.

The chain combines TRBV7-9 with TRBJ2-7; perhaps D is TRBD1 or TRBD2 (5 bases each). V dropped 5 bases and J dropped 0 bases, with 11 bases sitting between them. The germline CDR1 and CDR2 sequences are SEHNR and FQNEAQ (reference sequence). The CDR3 spans 14 residues. The CDR3 DNA reads as TGTGCCAGCAGCCCCCGGGACCGCTCCTACGAGCAGTACTTC. Its protein product is CASSPRDRSYEQYF.

DNA for the CDR3: TGTGCCAGTATTGGGGACCACAGGGGCGGCACTGAAGCTTTCTTT. This translates into CASIGDHRGGTEAFF. The chain couples TRBV19 to TRBJ1-1; 7 bases agree with TRBD1. The V gene end was trimmed by 7 bases and the J gene end by 4 bases; junction bases not matched to a gene: 12. The CDR3 is 15 amino acids. Germline-derived CDR1 and CDR2 are LNHDA and SQIVND (reference sequence).

This clonotype has only one observation. The chain joins TRBV3-1 to TRBJ1-2; D gene uncertain. This CDR3 contains 14 residues. Germline-derived CDR1 and CDR2 are LGHDT and YNNKEL (reference sequence). The V end was cut by 2 bases, the J end by 6 bases, with 13 bases between. CDR3: CASSQRIGLHGYTF. As DNA, the CDR3 is TGTGCCAGCAGCCAACGCATAGGGTTACATGGCTACACCTTC.

The chain employs TRBV7-2 and TRBJ1-5, with a possible D match to TRBD1 (5 bases). The germline V gene has CDR1 SGHTA and CDR2 FQGNSA. This CDR3 region has 15 residues. V gave up 6 bases and J gave up 1 base, with 13 bases separating them. The CDR3 protein is CASSYPGGSNQPQHF. CDR3 coding DNA: TGTGCCAGCAGTTACCCGGGGGGGAGCAATCAGCCCCAGCATTTT.

The chain uses TRBV2 and TRBJ1-6, with unresolved D. In germline, CDR1 is SNHLY, CDR2 FYNNEI. V was trimmed by 6 bases and J by 9 bases, leaving 18 bases between them. The CDR3 contains 15 residues. The CDR3 DNA reads TGTGCCAGCAGGAAACTCGGGGAGGCTGGTTCACCCCTCCACTTT. This encodes CASRKLGEAGSPLHF.

This chain joins TRBV9 and TRBJ2-2; TRBD2 aligns across 9 bases. Germline trimming cut 4 bases from V and 7 bases from J; bases unmatched to any gene: 11. The germline CDR1 and CDR2 sequences are SGDLS and YYNGEE. The CDR3 spans 16 residues. In DNA form, the CDR3 reads TGTGCCAGCAGCATCCTTAGCGGGGGTGAGAACGGGGAGCTGTTTTTT. Translated: CASSILSGGENGELFF.

Many counts were recorded for this clonotype. The V and J genes are TRBV14 and TRBJ2-7; D is possibly TRBD2 (5 bases). This CDR3 is built from 13 residues. V lost 5 bases, J lost 6 bases, and 14 bases lay in between. CDR1 is SGHDN, CDR2 FVKESK, per germline. In DNA form, the CDR3 reads TGTGCCAGCAGCGGTCGGCTAGCAGGCGAGCAGTACTTC. Its protein product is CASSGRLAGEQYF.

This sequence joins TRBV7-6 and TRBJ2-5; 8 bases are a match to TRBD1. The germline CDR1 and CDR2 sequences are SGHVS and FNYEAQ. Trimming took 6 bases from V and 7 from J; bases not matched to a gene: 4. This CDR3 is 12 amino acids long. The CDR3 protein is CASSSQGGTQYF. The CDR3 DNA sequence: TGTGCCAGCAGTTCACAGGGGGGGACCCAGTACTTC.

This clonotype was seen at least ten times. V gene TRBV20-1 combines with J gene TRBJ1-5; D gene ambiguous. The germline V gene encodes CDR1 DFQATT and CDR2 SNEGSKA (reference sequence). CDR3 length: 13 amino acids. Trimming left V 3 bases short and J 5 bases short, with 11 bases between. The CDR3, as DNA: TGCAGTGCTAGGGAAAGCAGTTATCAGCCCCAGCATTTT. Translated, it gives CSARESSYQPQHF.

In the case of this clonotype: A much larger clone sits a single nucleotide away, making a read error possible. This CDR3 is missing its conserved last phenylalanine or tryptophan, likely due to a read error. The chain joins TRBV29-1 to TRBJ1-4; D gene unclear. Germline values: CDR1 SQVTM, CDR2 ANQGSEA. The CDR3 is 13 residues long. V lost 4 bases and J lost 8, with 14 bases in between. The CDR3 region has the DNA TGCAGCGTTGCTCCCAACGTGGGGGAAAAACTGTTTCTT. This sequence encodes CSVAPNVGEKLFL.

This clonotype was recorded a few times. One junction end disagrees with the germline gene, perhaps due to a read error. The V gene is TRBV24-1, the J gene TRBJ2-7; 12 nucleotides line up with TRBD1. Germline V lookup: CDR1 KGHDR, CDR2 SFDVKD. The CDR3 covers 16 residues. As DNA, the CDR3 is TGTGCCAGCAGTGCCGCGGGACAGGGGGCATCCTACGAGCAGTACTTC. Encoded protein: CASSAAGQGASYEQYF.

The chain is built from TRBV12-3 or TRBV12-4 and TRBJ1-2, with D hard to call. The CDR3 is 12 amino acids. Trimming removed 4 bases at V and 4 bases at J, with 7 bases between. Written as DNA, the CDR3 is TGTGCCAGCAGTTCAAACAGCTATGGCTACACCTTC. The encoded protein is CASSSNSYGYTF.

In nucleotides, the CDR3 is TGTGCCAGCAGCCCGATGGGTGATCAGGGAGGCTACACCTTC. It specifies CASSPMGDQGGYTF. This chain joins TRBV14 and TRBJ1-2; D may be TRBD1 (5 bases). This CDR3 spans 14 amino acids. From germline, CDR1 is SGHDN and CDR2 FVKESK. The V gene lost 4 bases and the J gene lost 8 bases, with 17 bases spanning the gap.

V usage is TRBV11-2 and J usage is TRBJ2-2; no clear D. The germline V gene has CDR1 SGHAT and CDR2 FQNNGV. The CDR3 extends over 14 amino acids. With 5 bases removed from V and 4 bases from J, the gap between germline ends came to 11 bases. The CDR3 region is CASSPYLTTGELFF. The CDR3 DNA reads as TGTGCCAGCAGCCCATATTTGACCACCGGGGAGCTGTTTTTT.